This passage covers 23 T cell receptor beta chains from one sample sequenced in a study of T cell responses to AZD1222 COVID-19 vaccine. TCRdb's copy holds only in-frame clones and misses some; the assay was immunoSEQ multiplex PCR. The data contain about 140,000 clones, around nine tenths of them seen just once; the ten biggest clones take up more than 4.5%. The source was peripheral blood, collected on day 0 of AZD1222 vaccination. The receptors originated from an adult in good health.

This clone was observed once. The chain links TRBV21-1 to TRBJ1-5. TRBV21-1 is reported as a pseudogene. The CDR3 spans 13 residues. Here the CDR3 DNA reads TGTGCCAGCAGGGACAAGCGGAGTCAGCCCCAGCATTTT. Its translation is CASRDKRSQPQHF.

V gene TRBV5-1 combines with J gene TRBJ2-3, with TRBD2 matching 11 bases. CDR3 size: 18 residues. The V gene's germline CDR1 is SGHRS and CDR2 YFSETQ. The V gene end was trimmed by 1 base and the J gene end by 2 bases; junction bases not matched to a gene: 9. The CDR3 coding sequence is TGCGCCAGCAGCTTGTTAGCGGGAGGGGAAACCTTCACAGATACGCAGTATTTT. Amino acids: CASSLLAGGETFTDTQYF.

The gene calls are TRBV19 and TRBJ1-3; 7 bases agree with TRBD1. V trimming: 7 bases; J trimming: 4 bases; junction bases outside the gene matches: 10. This CDR3 has 15 amino acids. Per germline, CDR1 LNHDA and CDR2 SQIVND (reference sequence). CDR3 loop: CASTVRQGPGNTIYF. For the CDR3, the DNA is TGTGCCAGTACTGTAAGACAGGGTCCAGGAAACACCATATATTTT.

This chain connects TRBV27 to TRBJ2-6, with D hard to call. The germline CDR1 and CDR2 sequences are MNHEY and SMNVEV (reference sequence). Trimming removed 7 bases at V and 4 bases at J, with 11 bases between. The CDR3 contains 14 residues. CDR3 sequence (DNA): TGTGCCAGCACCGAGTACTCCGGGGCCAACGTCCTGACTTTC. Translated: CASTEYSGANVLTF. The variable domain in full, completed from reference TRBV27 and TRBJ2-6, reads EAQVTQNPRYLITVTGKKLTVTCSQNMNHEYMSWYRQDPGLGLRQIYYSMNVEVTDKGDVPEGYKVSRKEKRNFPLILESPSPNQTSLYFCASTEYSGANVLTFGAGSRLTVL.

This sequence joins TRBV27 and TRBJ2-1; 10 bases map to TRBD2. Trimming took 3 bases from V and 2 from J; bases not matched to a gene: 10. The CDR3 extends over 18 amino acids. CDR1 and CDR2 from the germline V gene are MNHEY and SMNVEV (reference sequence). This CDR3 is CASSFLGTTSGPYNEQFF. Here the CDR3 DNA reads TGTGCCAGCAGTTTTCTAGGCACGACTAGCGGGCCCTACAATGAGCAGTTCTTC.

The genes are TRBV7-2 and TRBJ2-3; D perhaps matches TRBD2 (5 bases). The V end was cut by 5 bases, the J end by 5 bases, with 20 bases between. The CDR3 runs to 16 residues. The germline gives CDR1 SGHTA, CDR2 FQGNSA. In nucleotides, the CDR3 is TGTGCCAGCAGCCTAGGGAGCGGAAAGGGAATAGATACGCAGTATTTT. Translation: CASSLGSGKGIDTQYF.

This clone was seen only once. The gene calls are TRBV5-4 and TRBJ2-7; 9 positions agree with TRBD1. Unmatched junction bases numbered 7, after V lost 0 bases and J lost 3 bases. The germline V gene has CDR1 SGHNT and CDR2 YYREEE (reference sequence). CDR3 length equals 16 residues. The CDR3 loop is CASSLAKGQGGYEQYF. CDR3 bases: TGTGCCAGCAGCTTGGCTAAGGGACAGGGCGGCTACGAGCAGTACTTC.

A single count supports this clone. The chain employs TRBV27 and TRBJ1-1; D remains unclear. Trimming took 6 bases from V and 0 from J, leaving 11 bases between them. This CDR3 has 14 amino acids. Germline loops: CDR1 MNHEY, CDR2 SMNVEV (reference sequence). Here the CDR3 reads CASSPNRLNTEAFF. The CDR3 region has the DNA TGTGCCAGCAGCCCGAACCGACTGAACACTGAAGCTTTCTTT.

V gene TRBV21-1 combines with J gene TRBJ1-1; the DNA was not compared with TRBD1, the D call given in the table. TRBV21-1 counts as a pseudogene. The CDR3 runs 16 residues. The DNA for the CDR3 is TGTGCCAGCACCCACCCAAAACAGGGGAAGGACACTGAAGCTTTCTTT. Its translation is CASTHPKQGKDTEAFF.

V and J are TRBV9 and TRBJ2-5; 11 positions agree with TRBD2. The V segment lost 3 bases and the J segment 5 bases; nucleotides outside the gene matches: 9. The CDR3 is made up of 16 amino acids. Germline-derived CDR1 and CDR2 are SGDLS and YYNGEE. CDR3 sequence: CASSALAGGLGETQYF. The CDR3 DNA is TGTGCCAGCAGCGCCCTAGCGGGAGGATTGGGGGAGACCCAGTACTTC.

The J gene is TRBJ1-1, the V gene TRBV6-5; maybe TRBD1 (6 bases). This CDR3 is built from 14 residues. V was trimmed by 5 bases and J by 2 bases, leaving 12 bases between them. Germline CDR1 is MNHEY and CDR2 is SVGAGI. CDR3 residues: CASSQTDSNTEAFF. CDR3 coding DNA: TGTGCCAGCAGTCAGACGGACAGCAACACTGAAGCTTTCTTT.

The rearrangement uses TRBV18 and TRBJ2-7, with D possibly TRBD1 on 6 matching bases. Trimming left V 0 bases short and J 0 bases short, with 12 bases between. This CDR3 has 16 amino acids. CDR1 and CDR2 (germline): KGHSH, LQKENI. CDR3 sequence: CASSPPGRGSSYEQYF. CDR3 in DNA: TGTGCCAGCTCACCACCCGGCAGGGGAAGCTCCTACGAGCAGTACTTC. Supplemented by reference TRBV18 and TRBJ2-7, the full variable domain reads NAGVMQNPRHLVRRRGQEARLRCSPMKGHSHVYWYRQLPEEGLKFMVYLQKENIIDESGMPKERFSAEFPKEGPSILRIQQVVRGDSAAYFCASSPPGRGSSYEQYFGPGTRLTVT.

The chain recombines TRBV18 with TRBJ1-2, with 8 nucleotides matching TRBD1. The CDR3 consists of 15 residues. Germline loops: CDR1 KGHSH, CDR2 LQKENI. The V gene end was trimmed by 2 bases and the J gene end by 3 bases; junction bases not matched to a gene: 5. CDR3 sequence reads: CASSPGQGVYYGYTF. DNA of the CDR3: TGTGCCAGCTCACCAGGACAGGGAGTATACTATGGCTACACCTTC.

The chain is built from TRBV7-2 and TRBJ1-5, with 9 nucleotides matching TRBD1. The J segment lost 11 bases and the V segment lost 5 bases, leaving 13 bases of the junction unmatched. CDR3 length: 15 residues. Germline V lookup: CDR1 SGHTA, CDR2 FQGNSA. CDR3 DNA sequence: TGTGCCAGCAGCCCCAGTCCCGGGACAGGGATAACCCAGCATTTT. This codes for CASSPSPGTGITQHF.

The chain joins TRBV7-9 to TRBJ2-2; D may be TRBD1 (5 bases). Germline values: CDR1 SEHNR, CDR2 FQNEAQ (reference sequence). This CDR3 is built from 16 residues. The germline V and J ends were trimmed by 4 bases and 2 bases, with 14 bases remaining between them. CDR3 nucleotide sequence: TGTGCCAGCAGCTCTATTTTGCAGGGAAACACCGGGGAGCTGTTTTTT. As protein: CASSSILQGNTGELFF.

The rearrangement uses TRBV28 and TRBJ1-1; D is ambiguous. The germline V gene encodes CDR1 MDHEN and CDR2 SYDVKM. The ends were cut back, 6 bases at V and 11 bases at J, with 16 bases in the middle. The CDR3 is made up of 12 amino acids. The chain's CDR3 is CASSPDLMGAFF. DNA for the CDR3: TGTGCCAGCAGCCCAGACTTGATGGGGGCTTTCTTT.

This chain connects TRBV28 to TRBJ2-1, with TRBD1 identical over 10 bases. V shed 6 bases, J shed 3 bases, and the junction held 5 bases outside the gene matches. CDR1 and CDR2 (germline): MDHEN, SYDVKM. This CDR3 spans 15 amino acids. The CDR3 loop is CASRTGGLHYNEQFF. The CDR3, as DNA: TGTGCCAGCAGGACAGGGGGCCTTCACTACAATGAGCAGTTCTTC.

The chain recombines TRBV10-1 with TRBJ1-4; a possible D gene is TRBD1 (5 bases). This CDR3 spans 17 amino acids. Germline V gives CDR1 WNHNN, CDR2 SYGVQD (reference sequence). Trimming removed 6 bases from V and 4 bases from J, with 21 bases in between. DNA for the CDR3: TGCGCCAGCAGACGCTGCTATAGAGGGGATATTAATGAAAAACTGTTTTTT. Translating gives CASRRCYRGDINEKLFF.

CDR3 bases: TGTGCCAGCAGTTTGGGCAGTTACTATGGCTACACCTTC. Translating gives CASSLGSYYGYTF. V gene TRBV28 combines with J gene TRBJ1-2; D uncertain. The V end lost 3 bases, the J end lost 3 bases, and 8 bases lay between the germline ends. Germline CDR1 is MDHEN and CDR2 is SYDVKM. This CDR3 is built from 13 residues.

V gene TRBV4-1 combines with J gene TRBJ2-2; no definite D call. Germline V gene lookup returns CDR1 MGHRA and CDR2 YSYEKL. This CDR3 comprises 14 residues. Trimming cost V 4 bases and J 3 bases, with 9 bases left between them. DNA of the CDR3: TGCGCCAGCAGCCCTATGAGTCACACCGGGGAGCTGTTTTTT. It codes for CASSPMSHTGELFF.

This clone has just one count. The chain recombines TRBV2 with TRBJ1-1; no definite D call. The CDR3 is 12 amino acids. Trimming took off 2 bases at V and 11 bases at J, with 12 bases between the two ends. CDR1 and CDR2 from the germline V gene are SNHLY and FYNNEI. This CDR3 is CASSENTARAFF. CDR3 DNA: TGTGCCAGCAGTGAAAATACGGCTCGGGCTTTCTTT.

The rearrangement joins TRBV24-1 to TRBJ1-2; D unclear. CDR1 and CDR2 (germline): KGHDR, SFDVKD. Deletions cut 4 bases from V and 1 base from J, with 9 bases between. There are 14 residues in the CDR3. The CDR3 protein is CATSEPQVNYGYTF. The CDR3 bases are TGTGCCACCAGTGAGCCACAAGTTAACTATGGCTACACCTTC.

The chain combines TRBV11-2 with TRBJ1-1, with D possibly TRBD1 on 5 matching bases. The V gene's germline CDR1 is SGHAT and CDR2 FQNNGV. Trimming cost V 1 base and J 4 bases, with 16 bases left between them. The CDR3 has 16 amino acids. CDR3 amino acids: CASSLGWVGRGTEAFF. The DNA for the CDR3 is TGTGCCAGCAGCTTAGGTTGGGTGGGGCGAGGCACTGAAGCTTTCTTT.